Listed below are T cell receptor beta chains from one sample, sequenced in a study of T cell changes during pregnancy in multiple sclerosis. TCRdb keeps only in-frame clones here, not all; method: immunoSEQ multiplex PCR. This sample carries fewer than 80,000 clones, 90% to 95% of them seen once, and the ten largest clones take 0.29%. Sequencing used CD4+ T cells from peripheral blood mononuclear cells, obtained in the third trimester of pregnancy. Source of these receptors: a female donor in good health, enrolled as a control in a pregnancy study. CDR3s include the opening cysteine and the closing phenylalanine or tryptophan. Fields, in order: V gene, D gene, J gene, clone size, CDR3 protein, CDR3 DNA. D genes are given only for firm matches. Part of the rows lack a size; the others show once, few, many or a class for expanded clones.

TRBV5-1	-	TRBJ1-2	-	CASSLGANYGYTF	TGCGCCAGCAGCTTGGGGGCAAACTATGGCTACACCTTC
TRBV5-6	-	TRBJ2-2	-	CASSRGTDQRELFF	TGTGCCAGCAGCCGCGGGACAGACCAGAGGGAGCTGTTTTTT
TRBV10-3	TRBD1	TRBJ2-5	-	CAMGADRGRSETQYF	TGTGCCATGGGCGCGGACAGGGGGCGATCAGAGACCCAGTACTTC
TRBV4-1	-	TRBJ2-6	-	CASSQTTAPSGANVLTF	TGCGCCAGCAGCCAGACGACAGCCCCCTCTGGGGCCAACGTCCTGACTTTC
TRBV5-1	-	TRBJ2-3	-	CASSLGATLSTDTQYF	TGCGCCAGCAGCTTGGGTGCCACTCTAAGCACAGATACGCAGTATTTT
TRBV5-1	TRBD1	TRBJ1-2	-	CASSLSGTGSYGYTF	TGCGCCAGCAGCTTATCCGGGACAGGGAGCTATGGCTACACCTTC
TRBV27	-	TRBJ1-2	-	CASSFHQGWDYGYTF	TGTGCCAGCAGCTTTCATCAGGGCTGGGACTATGGCTACACCTTC
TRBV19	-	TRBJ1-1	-	CASRVTGTLNTEAFF	TGTGCCAGTAGGGTTACAGGGACGCTGAACACTGAAGCTTTCTTT
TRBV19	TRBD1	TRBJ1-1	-	CASSDRMGQGANTEAFF	TGTGCCAGTAGTGATAGAATGGGACAGGGGGCGAACACTGAAGCTTTCTTT
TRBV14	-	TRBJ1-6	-	CASSRPGPYNSPLHF	TGTGCCAGCAGCCGACCGGGTCCCTATAATTCACCCCTCCACTTT
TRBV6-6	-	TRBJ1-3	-	CASSNQYRAGNTIYF	TGTGCCAGCAGTAACCAATACAGGGCAGGAAACACCATATATTTT
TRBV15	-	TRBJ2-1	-	CATSWGLGVVDNEQFF	TGTGCCACCAGCTGGGGACTGGGGGTGGTGGACAATGAGCAGTTCTTC
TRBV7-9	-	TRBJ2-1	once	CASSPLGAVAAVNEQFF	TGTGCCAGCAGTCCATTGGGGGCCGTGGCCGCAGTTAATGAGCAGTTCTTC
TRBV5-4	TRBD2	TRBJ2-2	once	CASSLGAGVTGELFF	TGTGCCAGCAGCTTGGGAGCGGGGGTCACCGGGGAGCTGTTTTTT
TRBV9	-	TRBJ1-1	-	CASSVTPFRGDTEAFF	TGTGCCAGCAGCGTAACACCCTTTCGGGGGGACACTGAAGCTTTCTTT
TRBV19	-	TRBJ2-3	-	CASSIDRGYRGTQYF	TGTGCCAGTAGTATAGACAGGGGCTATCGCGGTACGCAGTATTTT
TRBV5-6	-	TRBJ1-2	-	CASSLGWRGADGYTF	TGTGCCAGCAGCTTGGGGTGGAGGGGTGCGGATGGCTACACCTTC
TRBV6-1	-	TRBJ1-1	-	CASSEAWKAGNTEAFF	TGTGCCAGCAGTGAAGCTTGGAAGGCAGGGAACACTGAAGCTTTCTTT
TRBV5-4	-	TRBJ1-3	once	CASSSYGGGSGNTIYF	TGTGCCAGCAGCTCATACGGCGGGGGATCTGGAAACACCATATATTTT
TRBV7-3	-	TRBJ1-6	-	CASSLQSRSANSPLHF	TGTGCCAGCAGCTTACAATCTCGGTCCGCAAATTCACCCCTCCACTTT
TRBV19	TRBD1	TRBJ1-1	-	CASSTGQGSGTEAFF	TGTGCCAGTAGTACCGGACAGGGTTCGGGCACTGAAGCTTTCTTT
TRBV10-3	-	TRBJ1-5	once	CASRGANQPQHF	TGTGCCTCGCGCGGGGCGAATCAGCCCCAGCATTTT
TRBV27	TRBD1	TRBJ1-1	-	CASSGQENTEAFF	TGTGCCAGCAGCGGACAGGAGAACACTGAAGCTTTCTTT
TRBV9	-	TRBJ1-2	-	CASSVASGNYGYTF	TGTGCCAGCAGCGTAGCATCAGGGAACTATGGCTACACCTTC
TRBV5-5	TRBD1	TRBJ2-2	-	CASRPGTGGTGELFF	TGTGCCAGCAGGCCCGGGACAGGGGGCACCGGGGAGCTGTTTTTT
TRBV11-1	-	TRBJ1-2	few	CASSLAHRETSYTF	TGTGCCAGCAGCTTAGCGCACAGGGAAACTTCCTACACCTTC
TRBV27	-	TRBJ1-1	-	CASSLSMGGRTEAFF	TGTGCCAGCAGTTTATCGATGGGGGGGCGTACTGAAGCTTTCTTT
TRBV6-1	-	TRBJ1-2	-	CASSPTGVVYGYTF	TGTGCCAGCAGCCCGACAGGCGTGGTTTATGGCTACACCTTC
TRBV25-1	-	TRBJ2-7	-	CASSGYSLNSYEQYF	TGTGCCAGCAGTGGGTACAGCCTAAACTCCTACGAGCAGTACTTC